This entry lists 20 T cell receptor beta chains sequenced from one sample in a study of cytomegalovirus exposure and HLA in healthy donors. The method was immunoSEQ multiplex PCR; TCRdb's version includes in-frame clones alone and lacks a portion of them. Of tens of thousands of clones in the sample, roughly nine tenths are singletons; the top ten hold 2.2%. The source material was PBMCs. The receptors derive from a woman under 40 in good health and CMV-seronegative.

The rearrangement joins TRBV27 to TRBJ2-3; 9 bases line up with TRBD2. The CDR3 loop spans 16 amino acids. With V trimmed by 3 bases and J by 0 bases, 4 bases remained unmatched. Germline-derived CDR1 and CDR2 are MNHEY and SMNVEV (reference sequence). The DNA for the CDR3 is TGTGCCAGCAGTTTGCTAGCGGGGCCAAGCACAGATACGCAGTATTTT. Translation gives CASSLLAGPSTDTQYF.

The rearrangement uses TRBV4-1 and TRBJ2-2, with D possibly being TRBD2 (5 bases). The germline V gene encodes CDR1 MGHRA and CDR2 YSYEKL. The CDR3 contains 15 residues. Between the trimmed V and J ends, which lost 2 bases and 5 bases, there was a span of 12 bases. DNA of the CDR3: TGCGCCAGCAGCCAACCTCTCTCGGGGACCGGGGAGCTGTTTTTT. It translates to CASSQPLSGTGELFF.

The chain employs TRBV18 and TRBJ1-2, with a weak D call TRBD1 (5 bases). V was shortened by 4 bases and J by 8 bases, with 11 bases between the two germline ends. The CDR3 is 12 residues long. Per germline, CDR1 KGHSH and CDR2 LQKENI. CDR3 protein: CASSQTTVGYTF. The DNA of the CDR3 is TGTGCCAGCTCACAGACGACAGTCGGCTACACCTTC.

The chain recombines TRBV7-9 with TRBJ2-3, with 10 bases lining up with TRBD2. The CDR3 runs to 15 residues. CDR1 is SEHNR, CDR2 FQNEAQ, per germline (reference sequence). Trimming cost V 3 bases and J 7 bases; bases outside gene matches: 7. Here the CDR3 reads CASSFRAGGPYTQYF. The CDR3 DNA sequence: TGTGCCAGCAGCTTCAGAGCGGGAGGGCCGTATACGCAGTATTTT. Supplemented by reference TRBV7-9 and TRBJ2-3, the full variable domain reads DTGVSQNPRHKITKRGQNVTFRCDPISEHNRLYWYRQTLGQGPEFLTYFQNEAQLEKSRLLSDRFSAERPKGSFSTLEIQRTEQGDSAMYLCASSFRAGGPYTQYFGPGTRLTVL.

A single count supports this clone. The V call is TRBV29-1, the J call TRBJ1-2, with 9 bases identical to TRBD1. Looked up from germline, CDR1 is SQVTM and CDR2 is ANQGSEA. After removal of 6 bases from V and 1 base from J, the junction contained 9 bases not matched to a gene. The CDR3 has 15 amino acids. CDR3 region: CSVVQRDRVNYGYTF. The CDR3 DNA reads TGCAGCGTCGTGCAACGGGACAGGGTTAACTATGGCTACACCTTC.

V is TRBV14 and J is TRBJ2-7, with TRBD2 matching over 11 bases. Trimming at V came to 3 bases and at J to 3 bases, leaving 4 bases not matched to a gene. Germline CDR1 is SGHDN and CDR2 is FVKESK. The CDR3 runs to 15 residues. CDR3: CASSHGLAGLYEQYF. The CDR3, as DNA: TGTGCCAGCAGCCACGGACTAGCGGGCCTCTACGAGCAGTACTTC.

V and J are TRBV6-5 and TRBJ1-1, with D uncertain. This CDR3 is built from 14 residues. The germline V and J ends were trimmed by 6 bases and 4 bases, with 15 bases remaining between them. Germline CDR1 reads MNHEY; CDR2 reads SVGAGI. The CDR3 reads CASRYIEGSTEAFF. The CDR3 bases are TGTGCCAGCAGGTACATCGAAGGGAGCACTGAAGCTTTCTTT.

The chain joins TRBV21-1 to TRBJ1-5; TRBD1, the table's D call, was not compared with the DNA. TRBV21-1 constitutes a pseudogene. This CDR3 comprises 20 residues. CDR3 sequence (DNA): TGTGCCAGCAGCAAAGTAGAAAGGGGCGGACATAGCAGGTACAATCAGCCCCAGCATTTT. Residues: CASSKVERGGHSRYNQPQHF.

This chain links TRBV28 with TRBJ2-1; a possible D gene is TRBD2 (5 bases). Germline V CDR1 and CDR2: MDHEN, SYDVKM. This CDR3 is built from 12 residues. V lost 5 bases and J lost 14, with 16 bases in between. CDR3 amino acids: CASSPPASREFF. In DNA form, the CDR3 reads TGTGCCAGCAGTCCCCCAGCTAGCCGGGAGTTCTTC.

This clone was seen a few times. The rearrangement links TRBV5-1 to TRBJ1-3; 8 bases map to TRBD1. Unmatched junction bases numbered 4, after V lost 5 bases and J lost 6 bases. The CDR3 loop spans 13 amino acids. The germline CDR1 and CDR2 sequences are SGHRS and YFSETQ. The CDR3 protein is CASSLTGENTIYF. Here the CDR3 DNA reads TGCGCCAGCAGTTTGACAGGGGAAAACACCATATATTTT.

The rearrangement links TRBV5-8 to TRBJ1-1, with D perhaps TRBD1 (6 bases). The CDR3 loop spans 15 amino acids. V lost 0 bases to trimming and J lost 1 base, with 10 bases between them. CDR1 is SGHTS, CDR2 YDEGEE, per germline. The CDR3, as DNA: TGTGCCAGCAGCTTGGAGGGGGGGCCGAACACTGAAGCTTTCTTT. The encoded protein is CASSLEGGPNTEAFF.

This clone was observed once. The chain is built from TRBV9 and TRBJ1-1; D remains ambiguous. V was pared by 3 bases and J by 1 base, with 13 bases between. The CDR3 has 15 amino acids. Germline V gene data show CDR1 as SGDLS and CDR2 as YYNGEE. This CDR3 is CASSAGLMGNTEAFF. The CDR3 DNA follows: TGTGCCAGCAGCGCGGGTCTTATGGGGAACACTGAAGCTTTCTTT.

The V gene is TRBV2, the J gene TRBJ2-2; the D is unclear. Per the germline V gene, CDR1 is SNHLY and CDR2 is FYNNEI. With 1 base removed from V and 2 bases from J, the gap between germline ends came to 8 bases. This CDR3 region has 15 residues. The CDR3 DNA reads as TGTGCCAGCAGTGAAGACAGCAGCAACACCGGGGAGCTGTTTTTT. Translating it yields CASSEDSSNTGELFF.

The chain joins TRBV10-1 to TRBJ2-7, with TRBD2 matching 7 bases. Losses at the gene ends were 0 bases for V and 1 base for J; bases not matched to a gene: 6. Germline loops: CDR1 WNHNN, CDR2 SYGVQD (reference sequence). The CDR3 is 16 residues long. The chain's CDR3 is CASSESILGGSYEQYF. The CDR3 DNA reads TGCGCCAGCAGTGAGTCGATTCTGGGGGGGTCCTACGAGCAGTACTTC.

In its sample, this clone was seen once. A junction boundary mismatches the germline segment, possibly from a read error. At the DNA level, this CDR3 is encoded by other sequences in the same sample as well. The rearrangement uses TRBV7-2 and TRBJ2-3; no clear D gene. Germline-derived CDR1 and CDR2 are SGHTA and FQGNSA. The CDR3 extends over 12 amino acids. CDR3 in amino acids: CASSPYTDTQYF. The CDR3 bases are TGTGCTAGCAGCCCTTACACAGATACGCAGTATTTT.

CDR3 sequence: CASSENTGLNWNTIYF. Written as DNA, the CDR3 is TGTGCCAGCAGTGAAAATACAGGGTTGAACTGGAACACCATATATTTT. The chain joins TRBV2 to TRBJ1-3; D perhaps matches TRBD1 (6 bases). V was cut by 2 bases and J by 7 bases, with 18 bases left in between. CDR1 is SNHLY, CDR2 FYNNEI, per germline. CDR3 length equals 16 residues.

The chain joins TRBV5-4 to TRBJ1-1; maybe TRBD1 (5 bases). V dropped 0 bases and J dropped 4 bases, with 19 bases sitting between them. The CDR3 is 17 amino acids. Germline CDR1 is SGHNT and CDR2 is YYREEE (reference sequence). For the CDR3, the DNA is TGTGCCAGCAGCTTGGATGGGTCTCGGGGGGGAGGCACTGAAGCTTTCTTT. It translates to CASSLDGSRGGGTEAFF.

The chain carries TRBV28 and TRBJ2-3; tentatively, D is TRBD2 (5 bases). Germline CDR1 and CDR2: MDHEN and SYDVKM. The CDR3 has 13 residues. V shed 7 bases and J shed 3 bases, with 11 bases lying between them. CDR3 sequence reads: CASIEGVTDTQYF. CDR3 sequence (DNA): TGTGCCAGCATCGAGGGAGTGACAGATACGCAGTATTTT. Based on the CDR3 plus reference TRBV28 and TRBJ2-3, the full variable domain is DVKVTQSSRYLVKRTGEKVFLECVQDMDHENMFWYRQDPGLGLRLIYFSYDVKMKEKGDIPEGYSVSREKKERFSLILESASTNQTSMYLCASIEGVTDTQYFGPGTRLTVL.

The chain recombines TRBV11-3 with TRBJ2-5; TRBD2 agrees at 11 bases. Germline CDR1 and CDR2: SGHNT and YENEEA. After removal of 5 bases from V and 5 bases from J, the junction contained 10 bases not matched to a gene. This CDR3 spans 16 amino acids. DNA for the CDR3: TGTGCCAGCAGCCAGGGGGGGACTAGCGGAGTGGAGACCCAGTACTTC. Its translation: CASSQGGTSGVETQYF.

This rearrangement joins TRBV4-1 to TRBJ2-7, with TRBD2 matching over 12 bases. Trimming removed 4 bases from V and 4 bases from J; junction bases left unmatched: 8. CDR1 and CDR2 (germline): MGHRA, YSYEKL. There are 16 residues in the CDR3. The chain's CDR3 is CASSRATSGRLYEQYF. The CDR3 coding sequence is TGCGCCAGCAGCCGGGCCACTAGCGGGAGGTTGTACGAGCAGTACTTC.